The text below deals with one T cell receptor (beta chain). What it binds is unknown. 60 Vbeta and 13 Jbeta primers were used in PCR. Using immunoSEQ multiplex PCR, the repertoire was profiled, and TCRdb retains in-frame clones only, with some absent. Of about 140,000 clones listed, over 60% were seen once; the top ten hold 1.5% to 2%. The CDR3 consists of 17 residues. V was pared by 4 bases and J by 7 bases, with 8 bases of the junction left unmatched. Germline assignment: CDR1 SNHLY and CDR2 FYNNEI. This entry is derived from a study of cytomegalovirus exposure and HLA in healthy donors. Broader study findings: Available immune exposure information was restricted to CMV serostatus only.

This TCR was sampled from a middle-aged man in good health and CMV-seronegative. Sequencing was carried out using PBMCs. This chain joins TRBV2 and TRBJ2-2; TRBD2 matches at 14 bases. The CDR3, as DNA: TGTGCCAGCAGTGGGGGGGGACTAGCGGGAGTTCTCGGGGAGCTGTTTTTT. Its protein product is CASSGGGLAGVLGELFF.